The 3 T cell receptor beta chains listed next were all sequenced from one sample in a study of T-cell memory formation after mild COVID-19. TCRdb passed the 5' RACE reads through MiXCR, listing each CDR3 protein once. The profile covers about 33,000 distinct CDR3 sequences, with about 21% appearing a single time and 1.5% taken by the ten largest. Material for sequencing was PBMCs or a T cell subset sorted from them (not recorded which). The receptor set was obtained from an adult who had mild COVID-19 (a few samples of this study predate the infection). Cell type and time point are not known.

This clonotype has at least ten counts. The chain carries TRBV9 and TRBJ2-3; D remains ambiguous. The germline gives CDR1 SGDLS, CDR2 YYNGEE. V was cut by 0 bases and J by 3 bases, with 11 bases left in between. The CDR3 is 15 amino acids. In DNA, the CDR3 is TGTGCCAGCAGCGTAGAGGGAATCGGAACAGATACGCAGTATTTT. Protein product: CASSVEGIGTDTQYF.

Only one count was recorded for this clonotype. For the CDR3, the DNA is TGTGCCAGCAGTTTTGGAAGCACAGATACGCAGTATTTT. It specifies CASSFGSTDTQYF. This chain connects TRBV12-3 or TRBV12-4 to TRBJ2-3; D not resolved. Between the trimmed V and J ends, which lost 3 bases and 0 bases, there was a span of 4 bases. The CDR3 spans 13 residues.

CDR3 sequence: CASSVIARTDTQYF. CDR3 coding DNA: TGTGCCAGCAGCGTAATCGCACGGACAGATACGCAGTATTTT. The rearrangement joins TRBV9 to TRBJ2-3; D not certain. The CDR3 consists of 14 residues. CDR1 SGDLS and CDR2 YYNGEE come from the germline V gene. V was cut by 1 base and J by 3 bases, with 9 bases left in between.